This T cell receptor beta chain was sequenced during a study of blood T cell repertoires in COVID-19. The wider study: PBMCs, B-cell-depleted T cells, or T cells were the source of the cDNA or gDNA that made up the material.

Germline CDR1 SGDLS, CDR2 YYNGEE. V lost 3 bases and J lost 11, with 21 bases in between. The length of the CDR3 is 16 residues. Participant-given clinical history determined each cohort assignment. Measured with immunoSEQ multiplex PCR; TCRdb has only the in-frame clones, and not every one. Of 350,000 to 400,000 clones in the sample, just over 90% were seen once. Sequenced material: PBMCs or T cells enriched from blood (not recorded which). This TCR came from a woman aged 40-49 years who had been exposed to COVID-19. This rearrangement joins TRBV9 to TRBJ1-6, with D perhaps matching TRBD1 (5 bases). The CDR3 bases are TGTGCCAGCAGCGAGGGGTCTACTACGTCCCGAACACCCCTCCACTTT. It codes for CASSEGSTTSRTPLHF.